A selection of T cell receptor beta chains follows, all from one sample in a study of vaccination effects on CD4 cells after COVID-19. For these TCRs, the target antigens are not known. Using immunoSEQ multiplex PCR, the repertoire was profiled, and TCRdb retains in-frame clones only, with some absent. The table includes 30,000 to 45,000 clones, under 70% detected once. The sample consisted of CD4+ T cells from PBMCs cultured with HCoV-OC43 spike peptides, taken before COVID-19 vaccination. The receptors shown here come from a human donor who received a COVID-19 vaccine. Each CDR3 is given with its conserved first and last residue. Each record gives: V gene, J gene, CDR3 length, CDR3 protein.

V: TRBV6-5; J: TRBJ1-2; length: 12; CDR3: CASTPSRGGYTF
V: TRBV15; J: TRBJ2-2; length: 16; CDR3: CATSRGGQGSTGELFF
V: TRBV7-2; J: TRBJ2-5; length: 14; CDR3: CASSLDLDRETQYF
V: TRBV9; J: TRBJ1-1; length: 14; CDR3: CASSAGQTNTEAFF
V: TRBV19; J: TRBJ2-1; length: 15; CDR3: CASSIWQGSYNEQFF
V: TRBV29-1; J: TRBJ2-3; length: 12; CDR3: CSVERGTDTQYF
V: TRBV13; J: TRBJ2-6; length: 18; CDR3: CASSLEAGLISGANVLTF
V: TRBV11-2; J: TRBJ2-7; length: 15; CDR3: CASSAILAGTYEQYF
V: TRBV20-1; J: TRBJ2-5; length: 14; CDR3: CSASFGQAQETQYF
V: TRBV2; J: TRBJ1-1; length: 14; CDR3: CASSEDLGYTEAFF
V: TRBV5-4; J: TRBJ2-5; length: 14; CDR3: CASSPGLIQETQYF
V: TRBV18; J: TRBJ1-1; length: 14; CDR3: CASSPPGSYTEAFF
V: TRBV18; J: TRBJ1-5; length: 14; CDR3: CASSPGSNDQPQHF
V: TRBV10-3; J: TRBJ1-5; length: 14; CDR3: CAISEYGNNQPQHF
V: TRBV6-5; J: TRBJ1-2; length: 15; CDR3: CASWARGPANYGYTF
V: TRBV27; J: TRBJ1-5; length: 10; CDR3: CASTIQPQHF
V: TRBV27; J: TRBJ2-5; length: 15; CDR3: CASSLSLAGQETQYF
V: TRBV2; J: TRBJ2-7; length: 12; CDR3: CASSERSYEQYF
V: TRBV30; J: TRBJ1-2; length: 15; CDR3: CAWSPRDRDASGYTF
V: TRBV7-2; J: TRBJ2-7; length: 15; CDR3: CASSLARLAGVEQYF
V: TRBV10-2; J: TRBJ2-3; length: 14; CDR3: CASSAGSTTDTQYF
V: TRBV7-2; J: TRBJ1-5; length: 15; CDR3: CASSLEGVQGQTYHF
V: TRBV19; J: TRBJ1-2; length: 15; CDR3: CASSMAGRRSYGYTF
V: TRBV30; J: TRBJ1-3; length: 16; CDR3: CAWGRGRIITGNTIYF
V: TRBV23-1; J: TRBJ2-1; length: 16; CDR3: CASSQPPGQGYNEQFF
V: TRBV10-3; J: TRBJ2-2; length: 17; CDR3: CAISEWGLAGATGELFF
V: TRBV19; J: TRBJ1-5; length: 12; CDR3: CASTGGDRPQHF
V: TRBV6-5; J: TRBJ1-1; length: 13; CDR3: CASSSQGNTEAFF
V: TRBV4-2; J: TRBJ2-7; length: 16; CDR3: CASSQARTSEAYEQYF
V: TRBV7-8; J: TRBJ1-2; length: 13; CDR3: CASSRRDVGGYTF
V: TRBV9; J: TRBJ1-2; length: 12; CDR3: CASSSSNYGYTF
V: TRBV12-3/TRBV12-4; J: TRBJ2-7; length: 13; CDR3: CASKVGRYYEQYF
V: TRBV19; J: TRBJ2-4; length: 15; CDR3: CASSKAGVAKNIQYF